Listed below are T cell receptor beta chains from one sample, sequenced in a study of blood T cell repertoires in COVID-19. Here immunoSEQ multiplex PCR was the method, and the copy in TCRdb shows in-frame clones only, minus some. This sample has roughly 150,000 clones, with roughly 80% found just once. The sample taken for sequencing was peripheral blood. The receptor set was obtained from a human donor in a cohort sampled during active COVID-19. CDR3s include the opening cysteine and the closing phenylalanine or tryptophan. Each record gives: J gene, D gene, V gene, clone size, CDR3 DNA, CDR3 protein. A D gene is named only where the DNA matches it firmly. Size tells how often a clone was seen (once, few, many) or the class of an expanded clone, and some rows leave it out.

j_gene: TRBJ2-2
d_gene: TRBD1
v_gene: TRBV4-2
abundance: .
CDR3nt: TGTGCCAGCAGCCAAGATATAGGGGGCGAGGACACCGGGGAGCTGTTTTTT
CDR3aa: CASSQDIGGEDTGELFF

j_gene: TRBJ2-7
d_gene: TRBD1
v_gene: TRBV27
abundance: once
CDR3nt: TGTGCCAGCAGGTACCGGGACAGGGGCTACGAGCAGTACTTC
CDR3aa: CASRYRDRGYEQYF

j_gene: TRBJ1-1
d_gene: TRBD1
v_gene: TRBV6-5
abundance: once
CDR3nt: TGTGCCAGCAGAACCCCGACAGGGGGGAGGACTGAAGCTTTCTTT
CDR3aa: CASRTPTGGRTEAFF

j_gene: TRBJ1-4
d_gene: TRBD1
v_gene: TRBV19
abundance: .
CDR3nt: TGTGCCAGTAGTGCCACCCTCAAACAGGGGGCGTATGAAAAACTGTTTTTT
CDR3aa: CASSATLKQGAYEKLFF

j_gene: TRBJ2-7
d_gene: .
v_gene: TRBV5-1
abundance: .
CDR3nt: TGCGCCAGCAGCTTGAACATTGGGGGGGAGCAGTACTTC
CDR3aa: CASSLNIGGEQYF

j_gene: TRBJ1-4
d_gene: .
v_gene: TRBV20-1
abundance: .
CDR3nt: TGCAGTGCCGGGATGGGTGAAAAACTGTTTTTT
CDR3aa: CSAGMGEKLFF

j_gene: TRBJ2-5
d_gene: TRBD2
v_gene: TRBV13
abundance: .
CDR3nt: TGTGCCAGCAGCACACTAGCGGGGGGCCAAGAGACCCAGTACTTC
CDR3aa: CASSTLAGGQETQYF

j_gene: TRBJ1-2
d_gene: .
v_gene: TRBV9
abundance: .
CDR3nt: TGTGCCAGCAGCGTAGGGGGGCTGGCCGGCTACACCTTC
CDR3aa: CASSVGGLAGYTF

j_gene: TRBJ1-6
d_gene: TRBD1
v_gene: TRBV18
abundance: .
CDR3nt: TGTGCCAGCTCACGTCCCGGGACAGGGGGCTCCTATAATTCACCCCTCCACTTT
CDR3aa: CASSRPGTGGSYNSPLHF

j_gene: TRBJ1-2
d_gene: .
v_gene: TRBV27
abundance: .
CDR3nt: TGTGCCAGCACAGACTACGCCGGGACAGGCTACACCTTC
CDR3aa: CASTDYAGTGYTF

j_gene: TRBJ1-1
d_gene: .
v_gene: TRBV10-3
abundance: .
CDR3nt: TGTGCCATCAGCAAACAAAGGACAGTGAACACTGAAGCTTTCTTT
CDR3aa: CAISKQRTVNTEAFF

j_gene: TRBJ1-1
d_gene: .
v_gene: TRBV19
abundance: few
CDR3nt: TGTGCCAGTAGTATACGAGGGGGTGAAGCTTTCTTT
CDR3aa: CASSIRGGEAFF

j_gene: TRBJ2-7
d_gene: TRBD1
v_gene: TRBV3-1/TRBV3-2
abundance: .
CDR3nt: TGTGCCAGCAGCCGGGGACAGGGGATCTCCTACGAGCAGTACTTC
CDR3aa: CASSRGQGISYEQYF

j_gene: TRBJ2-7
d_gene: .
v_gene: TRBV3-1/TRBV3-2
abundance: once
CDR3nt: TGTGCCAGCAGCCAAGATGCGCATGGGGCCGTCGAGCAGTACTTC
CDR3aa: CASSQDAHGAVEQYF

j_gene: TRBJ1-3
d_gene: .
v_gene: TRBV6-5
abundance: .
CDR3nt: TGTGCCAGCAGTTACTCGGACTCACTAAACACCATATATTTT
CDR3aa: CASSYSDSLNTIYF

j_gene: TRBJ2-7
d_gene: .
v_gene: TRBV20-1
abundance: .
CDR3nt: TGCAGTGCTAGTCGGACAGACTTCTACGAGCAGTACTTC
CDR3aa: CSASRTDFYEQYF

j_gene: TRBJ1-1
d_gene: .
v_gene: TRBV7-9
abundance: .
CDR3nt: TGTGCCAGCAGCTTAGCGAGGAAGGGGGATGTTATGAACACTGAAGCTTTCTTT
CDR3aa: CASSLARKGDVMNTEAFF

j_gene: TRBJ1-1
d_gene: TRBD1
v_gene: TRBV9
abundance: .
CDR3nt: TGTGCCAGCAGCGTGGGACAGTGGAACACTGAAGCTTTCTTT
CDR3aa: CASSVGQWNTEAFF

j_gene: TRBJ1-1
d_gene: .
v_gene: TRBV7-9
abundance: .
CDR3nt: TGTGCCAGCCGAAGGGGCGGGAGTGAAGCTTTCTTT
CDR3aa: CASRRGGSEAFF

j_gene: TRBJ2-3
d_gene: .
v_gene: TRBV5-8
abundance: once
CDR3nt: TGTGCCAGCACGGGTACGCAGTATTTT
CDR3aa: CASTGTQYF

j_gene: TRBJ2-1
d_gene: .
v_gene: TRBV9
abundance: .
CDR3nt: TGTGCCAGCAGCGTAGTTCTGGGAGATTACAATGAGCAGTTCTTC
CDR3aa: CASSVVLGDYNEQFF

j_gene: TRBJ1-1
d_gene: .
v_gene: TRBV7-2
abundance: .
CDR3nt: TGTGCCAGCAGCTCTTGGCGAGGGGGGGGATTTGCTGAAGCTTTCTTT
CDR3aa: CASSSWRGGGFAEAFF

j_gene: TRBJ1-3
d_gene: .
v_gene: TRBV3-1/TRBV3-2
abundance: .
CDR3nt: TGTGCCAGCACCGCGATGAGAGGCTCTGGAAACACCATATATTTT
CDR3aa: CASTAMRGSGNTIYF

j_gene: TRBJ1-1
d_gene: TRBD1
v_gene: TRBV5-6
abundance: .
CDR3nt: TGTGCCAGCAGCCTCGACAGGGGGGCGCGAGGTCGCTTT
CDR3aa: CASSLDRGARGRF

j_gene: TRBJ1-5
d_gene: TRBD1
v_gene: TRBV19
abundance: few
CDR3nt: TGTGCCAGTAGTAAGTCCCGGGACAGGGAATATCAGCCCCAGCATTTT
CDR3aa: CASSKSRDREYQPQHF

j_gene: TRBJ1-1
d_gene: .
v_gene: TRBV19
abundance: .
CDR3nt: TGTGCCAGTAGTATTAAAATGGGGGCGGGCGAAGCTTTCTTT
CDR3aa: CASSIKMGAGEAFF

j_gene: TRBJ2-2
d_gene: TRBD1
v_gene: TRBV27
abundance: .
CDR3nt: TGTGCCAGCAGTTATTCGGACAGGGTCGACACCGGGGAGCTGTTTTTT
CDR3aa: CASSYSDRVDTGELFF

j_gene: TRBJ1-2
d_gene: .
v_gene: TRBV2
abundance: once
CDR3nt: TGTGCCACCTCCAGAGGCAGGGATCATGGCTACACCTTC
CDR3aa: CATSRGRDHGYTF

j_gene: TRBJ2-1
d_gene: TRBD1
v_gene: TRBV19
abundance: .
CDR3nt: TGTGCCAGTAGTATGGGGACAGGCCGACCCAATGAGCAGTTCTTC
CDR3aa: CASSMGTGRPNEQFF

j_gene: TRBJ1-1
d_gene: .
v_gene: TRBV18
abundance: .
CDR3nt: TGTGCCAGCTCACCCGAGTCCCGAGGGACTGAAGCTTTCTTT
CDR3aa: CASSPESRGTEAFF

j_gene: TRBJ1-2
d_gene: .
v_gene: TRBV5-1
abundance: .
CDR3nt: TGCGCCAGCAGCTTTAATACAGGGTTGAGCTATGGCTACACCTTC
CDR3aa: CASSFNTGLSYGYTF

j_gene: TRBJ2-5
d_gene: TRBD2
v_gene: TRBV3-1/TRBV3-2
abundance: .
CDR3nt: TGTGCCAGCAGCCATCCCAGCGGGGGGCCAGAGACCCAGTACTTC
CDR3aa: CASSHPSGGPETQYF

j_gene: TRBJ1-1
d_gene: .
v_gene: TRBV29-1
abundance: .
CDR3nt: TGCAGCGCCTACGGGATCACTGAAGCTTTCTTT
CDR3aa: CSAYGITEAFF

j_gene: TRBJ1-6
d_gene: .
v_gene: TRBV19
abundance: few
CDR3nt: TGTGCCAGTAACACGGACAGAGGGCGTTCACCCCTCCACTTT
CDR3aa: CASNTDRGRSPLHF

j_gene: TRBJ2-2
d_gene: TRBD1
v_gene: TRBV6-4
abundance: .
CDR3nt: TGTGCCAGCAGTGCCTGGGACAGGGGTTCGACCGGGGAGCTGTTTTTT
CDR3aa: CASSAWDRGSTGELFF

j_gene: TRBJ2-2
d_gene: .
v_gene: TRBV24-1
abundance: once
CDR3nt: TGTGCCACCAGTGTCAAGGGGCAGAACACCGGGGAGCTGTTTTTT
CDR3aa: CATSVKGQNTGELFF

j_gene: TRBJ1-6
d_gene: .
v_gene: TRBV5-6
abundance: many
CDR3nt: TGTGCCAGCAGCCTTCGGTCAGGGATGACAATTCACCCCCTCCACTTT
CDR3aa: CASSLRSGMTIHPLHF

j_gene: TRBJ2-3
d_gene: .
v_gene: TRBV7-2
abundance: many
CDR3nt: TGTGCCAGCATCCTTTTGGGGGGACGCACAGATACGCAGTATTTT
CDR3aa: CASILLGGRTDTQYF

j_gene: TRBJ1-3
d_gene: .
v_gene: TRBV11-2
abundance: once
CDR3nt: TGTGCCAGCACCCTGGGGAGGAGCTCTTCTGGAAACACCATATATTTT
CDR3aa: CASTLGRSSSGNTIYF

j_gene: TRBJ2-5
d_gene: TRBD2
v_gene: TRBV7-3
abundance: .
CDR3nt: TGTGCCAGCAGACCGACCGGGGGGGCCCTAGAGACCCAGTACTTC
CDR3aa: CASRPTGGALETQYF

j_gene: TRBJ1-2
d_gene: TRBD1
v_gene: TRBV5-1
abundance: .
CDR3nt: TGCGCCAGCAGCTTGGTCCCGGGACAGGGTGGATTTGACTATGGCTACACCTTC
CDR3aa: CASSLVPGQGGFDYGYTF

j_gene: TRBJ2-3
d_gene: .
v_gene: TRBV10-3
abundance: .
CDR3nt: TGTGCCACCGAATTACCGGAGACTAGCACAGATACGCAGTATTTT
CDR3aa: CATELPETSTDTQYF

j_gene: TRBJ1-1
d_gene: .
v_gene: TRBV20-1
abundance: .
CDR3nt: TGCAGTGCTACATTCACTGAAGCTTTCTTT
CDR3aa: CSATFTEAFF

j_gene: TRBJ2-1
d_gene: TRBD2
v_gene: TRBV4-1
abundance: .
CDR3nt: TGCGCCAGCAGCCAAGTCGTGGGCGGGGGATACAATGAGCAGTTCTTC
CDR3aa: CASSQVVGGGYNEQFF

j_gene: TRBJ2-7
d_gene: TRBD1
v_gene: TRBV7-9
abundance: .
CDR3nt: TGTGCCAGCAGCTTAGGAGGGACAGGGGGCTTGTCCTACGAGCAGTACTTC
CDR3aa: CASSLGGTGGLSYEQYF

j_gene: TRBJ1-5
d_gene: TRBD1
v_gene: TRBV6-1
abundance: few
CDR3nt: TGTGCCAGCAGTGAAGCCGGGACAGGAAAAACCAGCAATCAGCCCCAGCATTTT
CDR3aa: CASSEAGTGKTSNQPQHF

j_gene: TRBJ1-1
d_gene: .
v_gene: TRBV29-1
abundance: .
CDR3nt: TGCAGCGCAATGAGAGGCATGAACACTGAAGCTTTCTTT
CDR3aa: CSAMRGMNTEAFF

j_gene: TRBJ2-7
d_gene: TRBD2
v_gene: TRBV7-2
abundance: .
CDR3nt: TGTGCCAGCAGCTTAGCCGCGGGGGGCCGGGGCTCCTACGAGCAGTACTTC
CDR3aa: CASSLAAGGRGSYEQYF